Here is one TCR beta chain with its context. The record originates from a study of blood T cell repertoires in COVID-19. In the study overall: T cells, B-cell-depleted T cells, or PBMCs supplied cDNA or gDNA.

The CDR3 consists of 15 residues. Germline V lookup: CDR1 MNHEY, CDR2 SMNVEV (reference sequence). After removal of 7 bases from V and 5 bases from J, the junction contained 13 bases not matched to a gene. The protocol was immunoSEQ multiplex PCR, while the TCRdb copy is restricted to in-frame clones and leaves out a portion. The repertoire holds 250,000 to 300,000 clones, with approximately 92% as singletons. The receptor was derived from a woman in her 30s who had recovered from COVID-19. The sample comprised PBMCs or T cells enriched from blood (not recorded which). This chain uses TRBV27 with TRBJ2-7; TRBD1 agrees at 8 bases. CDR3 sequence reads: CASINRPGQDHEQYF. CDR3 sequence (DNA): TGTGCCAGCATTAACCGACCGGGACAGGACCACGAGCAGTACTTC.